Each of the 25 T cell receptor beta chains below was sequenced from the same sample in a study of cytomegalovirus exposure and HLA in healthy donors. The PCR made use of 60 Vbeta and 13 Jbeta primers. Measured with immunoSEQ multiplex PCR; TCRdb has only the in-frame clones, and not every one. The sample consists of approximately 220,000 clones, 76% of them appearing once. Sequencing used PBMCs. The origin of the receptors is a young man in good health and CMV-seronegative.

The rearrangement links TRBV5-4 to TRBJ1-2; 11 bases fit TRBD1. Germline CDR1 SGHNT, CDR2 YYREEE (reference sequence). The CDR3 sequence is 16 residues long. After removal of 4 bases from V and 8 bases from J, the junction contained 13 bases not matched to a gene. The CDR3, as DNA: TGTGCCAGCAGCCCTACATATGGGACAGGGGGTAGGGGCTACACCTTC. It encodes CASSPTYGTGGRGYTF.

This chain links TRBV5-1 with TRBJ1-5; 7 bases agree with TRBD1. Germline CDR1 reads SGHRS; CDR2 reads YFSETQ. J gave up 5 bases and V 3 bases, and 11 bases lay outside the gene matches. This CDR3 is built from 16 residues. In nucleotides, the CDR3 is TGCGCCAGCAGCTGGGGGGCAAACAGGGGAGATCAGCCCCAGCATTTT. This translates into CASSWGANRGDQPQHF.

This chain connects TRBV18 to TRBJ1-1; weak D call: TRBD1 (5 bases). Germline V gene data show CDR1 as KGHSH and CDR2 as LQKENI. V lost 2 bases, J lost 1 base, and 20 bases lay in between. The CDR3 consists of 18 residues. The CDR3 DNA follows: TGTGCCAGCTCACCAGTGATGGGGGGGTTAGGTCAGAACACTGAAGCTTTCTTT. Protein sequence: CASSPVMGGLGQNTEAFF.

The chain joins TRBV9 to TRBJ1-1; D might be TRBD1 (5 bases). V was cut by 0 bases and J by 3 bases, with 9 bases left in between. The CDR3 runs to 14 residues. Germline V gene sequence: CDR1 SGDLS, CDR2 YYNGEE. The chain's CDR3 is CASSVEGRDTEAFF. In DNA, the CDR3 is TGTGCCAGCAGCGTAGAGGGGAGGGACACTGAAGCTTTCTTT.

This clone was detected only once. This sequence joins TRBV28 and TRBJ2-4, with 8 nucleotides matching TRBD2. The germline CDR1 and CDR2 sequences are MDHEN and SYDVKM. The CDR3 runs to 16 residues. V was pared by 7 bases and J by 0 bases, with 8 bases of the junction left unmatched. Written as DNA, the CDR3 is TGTGCCAGCACCAAAACTAGCGGCCTAGCCAAAAACATTCAGTACTTC. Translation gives CASTKTSGLAKNIQYF. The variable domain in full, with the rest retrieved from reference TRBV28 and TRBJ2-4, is DVKVTQSSRYLVKRTGEKVFLECVQDMDHENMFWYRQDPGLGLRLIYFSYDVKMKEKGDIPEGYSVSREKKERFSLILESASTNQTSMYLCASTKTSGLAKNIQYFGAGTRLSVL.

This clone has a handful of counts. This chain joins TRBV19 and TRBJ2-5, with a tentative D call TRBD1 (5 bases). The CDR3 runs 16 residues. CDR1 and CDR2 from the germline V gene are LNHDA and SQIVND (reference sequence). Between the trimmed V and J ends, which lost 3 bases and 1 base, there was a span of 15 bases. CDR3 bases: TGTGCCAGTAGTATCAGTGCGCAGGGCGCCCAAGAGACCCAGTACTTC. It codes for CASSISAQGAQETQYF.

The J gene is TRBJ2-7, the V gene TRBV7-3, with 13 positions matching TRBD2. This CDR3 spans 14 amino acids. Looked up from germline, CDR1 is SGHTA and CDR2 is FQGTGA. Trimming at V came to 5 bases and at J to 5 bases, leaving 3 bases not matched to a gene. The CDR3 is CASSRGTSGDEQYF. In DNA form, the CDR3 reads TGTGCCAGCAGCCGCGGGACTAGCGGGGACGAGCAGTACTTC.

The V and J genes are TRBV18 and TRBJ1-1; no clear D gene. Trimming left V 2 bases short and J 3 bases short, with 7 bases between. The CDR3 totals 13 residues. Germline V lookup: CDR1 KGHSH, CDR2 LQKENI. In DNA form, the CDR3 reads TGTGCCAGCTCACCAATACGGGACACTGAAGCTTTCTTT. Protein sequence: CASSPIRDTEAFF.

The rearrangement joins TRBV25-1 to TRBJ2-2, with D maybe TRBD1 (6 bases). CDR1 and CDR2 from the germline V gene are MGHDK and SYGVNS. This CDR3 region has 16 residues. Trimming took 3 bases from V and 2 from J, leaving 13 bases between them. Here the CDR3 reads CASSEWTEHNTGELFF. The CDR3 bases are TGTGCCAGCAGTGAGTGGACAGAGCATAACACCGGGGAGCTGTTTTTT. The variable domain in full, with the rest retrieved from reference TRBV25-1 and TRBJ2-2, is EADIYQTPRYLVIGTGKKITLECSQTMGHDKMYWYQQDPGMELHLIHYSYGVNSTEKGDLSSESTVSRIRTEHFPLTLESARPSHTSQYLCASSEWTEHNTGELFFGEGSRLTVL.

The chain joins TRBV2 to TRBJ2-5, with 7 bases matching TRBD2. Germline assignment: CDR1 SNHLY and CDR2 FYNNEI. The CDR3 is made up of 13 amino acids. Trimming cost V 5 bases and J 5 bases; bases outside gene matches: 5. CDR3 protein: CASSRSGGETQYF. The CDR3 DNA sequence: TGTGCCAGCAGTCGTTCCGGGGGGGAGACCCAGTACTTC.

The CDR3 sequence: CSVMGRRGGKYEQYF. The CDR3 region has the DNA TGCAGCGTTATGGGGCGGCGAGGAGGGAAGTACGAGCAGTACTTC. The chain has TRBV29-1 and TRBJ2-7; D might be TRBD2 (6 bases). Trimming took 5 bases from V and 4 from J, leaving 21 bases between them. The CDR3 has 15 residues. Germline values: CDR1 SQVTM, CDR2 ANQGSEA.

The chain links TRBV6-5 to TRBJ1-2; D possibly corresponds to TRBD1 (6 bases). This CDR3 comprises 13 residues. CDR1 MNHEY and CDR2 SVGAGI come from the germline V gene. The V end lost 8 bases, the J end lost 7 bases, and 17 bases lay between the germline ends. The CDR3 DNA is TGTGCCAGCGGACCCCTTGGGGGCTCTGGCTACACCTTC. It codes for CASGPLGGSGYTF.

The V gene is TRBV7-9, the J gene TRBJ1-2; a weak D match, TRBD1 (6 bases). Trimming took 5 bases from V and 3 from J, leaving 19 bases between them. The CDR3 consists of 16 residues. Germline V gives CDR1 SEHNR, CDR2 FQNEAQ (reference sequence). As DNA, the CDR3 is TGTGCCAGCAGCCCTGCCCTGGACAGAGCTCACTATGGCTACACCTTC. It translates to CASSPALDRAHYGYTF.

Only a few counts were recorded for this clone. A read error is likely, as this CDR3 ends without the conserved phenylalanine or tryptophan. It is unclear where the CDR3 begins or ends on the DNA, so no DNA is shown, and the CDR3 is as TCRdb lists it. The CDR3 is CASSEAGTPDY. The chain recombines TRBV2 with TRBJ1-1. A total of 11 residues make up the CDR3, ends included. CDR1 SNHLY and CDR2 FYNNEI come from the germline V gene.

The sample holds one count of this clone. CDR3 in amino acids: CASSYTDGFSGNTIYF. The DNA of the CDR3 is TGTGCCAGCAGTTACACAGACGGATTCTCTGGAAACACCATATATTTT. The chain carries TRBV6-5 and TRBJ1-3; D not resolved. The ends were cut back, 2 bases at V and 0 bases at J, with 11 bases in the middle. CDR3 length equals 16 residues. CDR1 is MNHEY and CDR2 is SVGAGI in the germline V gene.

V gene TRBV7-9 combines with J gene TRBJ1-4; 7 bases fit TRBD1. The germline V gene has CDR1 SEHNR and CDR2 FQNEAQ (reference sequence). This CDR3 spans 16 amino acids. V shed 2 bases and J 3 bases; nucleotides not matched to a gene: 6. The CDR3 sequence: CASSLTLTGANEKLFF. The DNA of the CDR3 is TGTGCCAGCAGCTTAACCCTTACAGGGGCTAATGAAAAACTGTTTTTT.

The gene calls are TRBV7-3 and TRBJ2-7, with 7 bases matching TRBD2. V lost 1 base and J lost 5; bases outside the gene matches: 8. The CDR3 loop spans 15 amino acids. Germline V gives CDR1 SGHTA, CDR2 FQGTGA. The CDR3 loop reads CASSLIGGSLNEQYF. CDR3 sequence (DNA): TGTGCCAGCAGCTTAATTGGCGGGAGTTTGAACGAGCAGTACTTC.

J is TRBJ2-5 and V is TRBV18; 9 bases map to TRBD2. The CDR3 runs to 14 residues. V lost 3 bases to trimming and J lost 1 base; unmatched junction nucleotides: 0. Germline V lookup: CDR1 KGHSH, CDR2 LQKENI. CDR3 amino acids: CASSPTSGQETQYF. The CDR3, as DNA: TGTGCCAGCTCACCGACTAGCGGCCAAGAGACCCAGTACTTC.

The CDR3: CASSLGGAGEQFF. The CDR3 region has the DNA TGTGCCAGCAGCTTGGGAGGGGCTGGGGAGCAGTTCTTC. The chain employs TRBV7-9 and TRBJ2-1; 7 nucleotides match TRBD2. The CDR3 is made up of 13 amino acids. Unmatched junction bases numbered 6, after V lost 3 bases and J lost 10 bases. From germline, CDR1 is SEHNR and CDR2 FQNEAQ (reference sequence). Drawing the rest from reference TRBV7-9 and TRBJ2-1, the complete variable domain is DTGVSQNPRHKITKRGQNVTFRCDPISEHNRLYWYRQTLGQGPEFLTYFQNEAQLEKSRLLSDRFSAERPKGSFSTLEIQRTEQGDSAMYLCASSLGGAGEQFFGPGTRLTVL.

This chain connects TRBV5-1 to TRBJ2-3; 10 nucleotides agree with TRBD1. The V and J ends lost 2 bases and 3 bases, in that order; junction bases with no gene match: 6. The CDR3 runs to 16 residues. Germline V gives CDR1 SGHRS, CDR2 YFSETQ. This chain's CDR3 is CASSFTGTGVTDTQYF. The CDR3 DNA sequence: TGCGCCAGCAGCTTCACCGGGACAGGGGTGACAGATACGCAGTATTTT.

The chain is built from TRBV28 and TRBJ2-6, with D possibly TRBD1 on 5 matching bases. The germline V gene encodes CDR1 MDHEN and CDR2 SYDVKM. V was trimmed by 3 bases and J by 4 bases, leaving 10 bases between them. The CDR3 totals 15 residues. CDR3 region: CASSFIRAGANVLTF. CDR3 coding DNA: TGTGCCAGCAGTTTCATCAGGGCAGGGGCCAACGTCCTGACTTTC.

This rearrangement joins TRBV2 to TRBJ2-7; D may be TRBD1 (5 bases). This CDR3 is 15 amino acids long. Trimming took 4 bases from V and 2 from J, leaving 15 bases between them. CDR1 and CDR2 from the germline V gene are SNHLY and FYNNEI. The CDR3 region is CASSAGPTETYEQYF. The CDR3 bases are TGTGCCAGCAGTGCCGGGCCGACAGAGACCTACGAGCAGTACTTC.

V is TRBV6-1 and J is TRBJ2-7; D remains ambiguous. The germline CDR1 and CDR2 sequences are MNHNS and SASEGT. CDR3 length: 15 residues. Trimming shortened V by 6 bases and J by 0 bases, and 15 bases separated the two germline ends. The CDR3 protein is CASRSVGEVSYEQYF. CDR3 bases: TGTGCCAGCAGATCAGTAGGAGAGGTCTCCTACGAGCAGTACTTC.

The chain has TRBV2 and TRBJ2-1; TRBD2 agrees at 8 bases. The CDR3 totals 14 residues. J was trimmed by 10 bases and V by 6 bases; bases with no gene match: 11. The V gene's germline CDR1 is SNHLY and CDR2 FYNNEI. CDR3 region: CASRPGVSGAEQFF. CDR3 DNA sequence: TGTGCCAGCAGGCCTGGGGTTAGCGGGGCCGAGCAGTTCTTC.

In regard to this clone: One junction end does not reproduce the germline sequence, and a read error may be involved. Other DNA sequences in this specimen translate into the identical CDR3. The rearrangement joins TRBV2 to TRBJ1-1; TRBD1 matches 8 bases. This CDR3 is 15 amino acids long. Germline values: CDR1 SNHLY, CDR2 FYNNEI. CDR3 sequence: CASSDPAGGHTEAFF. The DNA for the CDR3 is TGTGCCAGCAGTGACCCGGCAGGGGGCCACACTGAAGCCTTCTTT.